A selection of T cell receptor beta chains follows, all from one sample in a study of PD-1 blockade in classical Hodgkin lymphoma. Only in-frame clones appear in the TCRdb table, and some are missing; sequencing was by immunoSEQ multiplex PCR. The table shows 25,000 to 30,000 clones, with around four fifths occurring only once. Sequenced here: peripheral blood mononuclear cells (PBMCs), sampled before the fourth cycle of nivolumab. Receptors were obtained from a human donor with classical Hodgkin lymphoma. Each CDR3 is given with its conserved first and last residue.

J gene | V gene | CDR3 protein
TRBJ2-5 | TRBV14 | CASSQSGSQETQYF
TRBJ2-1 | TRBV19 | CASSIGTGFVEQFF
TRBJ2-1 | TRBV4-2 | CASSQEAGGGYNEQFF
TRBJ2-2 | TRBV19 | CASSPVTTTNTGELFF
TRBJ2-2 | TRBV5-4 | CASSQGLTDTGELFF
TRBJ2-1 | TRBV10-2 | CASSVNGNEQFF
TRBJ2-7 | TRBV12-5 | CASGLVWDCRTGYEQYF
TRBJ2-2 | TRBV18 | CASSSRDSPSGELFF
TRBJ1-1 | TRBV7-9 | CASRTETGDTEAFF
TRBJ1-1 | TRBV10-3 | CATTPGPLNEAFF
TRBJ1-1 | TRBV7-3 | CASSLGGTVNTEAFF
TRBJ2-1 | TRBV14 | CASSQDKGLIAGGYNEQFF
TRBJ1-5 | TRBV19 | CASSSPDRGANSNQPQHF
TRBJ1-6 | TRBV25-1 | CASSERVGGRHNSPLHF
TRBJ2-3 | TRBV9 | CASSVGGGPTDTQYF
TRBJ1-5 | TRBV18 | CASSVEGVGNQPQHF
TRBJ2-1 | TRBV6-5 | CASTKRAGTYNEQFF
TRBJ1-1 | TRBV27 | CASSSSGTFADFFNTEAFF
TRBJ1-1 | TRBV6-4 | CASSELGAEAFF
TRBJ1-3 | TRBV2 | CASSELGGITIYF
TRBJ2-3 | TRBV27 | CASSSTGDTQYF
TRBJ1-5 | TRBV15 | CATSSFTGNQPQHF
TRBJ2-5 | TRBV27 | CASSHPGGTQYF
TRBJ2-3 | TRBV6-1 | CASGGAGFSDTQYF
TRBJ2-3 | TRBV19 | CASSIVVGQTSTDTQYF
TRBJ2-7 | TRBV5-6 | CASSGQGPLDEQYF
TRBJ2-3 | TRBV6-1 | CASIRLAGVSDTQYF
TRBJ2-1 | TRBV28 | CASSSASGKHNEQFF
TRBJ2-3 | TRBV19 | CASSIAPAADTQYF
TRBJ1-2 | TRBV7-9 | CASSLALSGRDYGYTF
TRBJ2-3 | TRBV5-5 | CASSLEASGSLTDTQYF
TRBJ2-7 | TRBV19 | CASSLTGAAEQYF
TRBJ2-5 | TRBV7-9 | CASSLIGGQETQYF
TRBJ1-4 | TRBV18 | CASSPLREAGGNEKLFF